The next 29 T cell receptor beta chains were all read from a single sample in a study of cytomegalovirus exposure and HLA in healthy donors. Primers included in the PCR were 60 Vbeta and 13 Jbeta primers. Some clones are missing from TCRdb's copy, which holds only in-frame ones; the method was immunoSEQ multiplex PCR. Among around 130,000 clones listed, about 80% were seen once. The sample comprised PBMCs. These receptors all stem from a woman between 35 and 50 years old in good health and CMV-seronegative.

The chain uses TRBV29-1 and TRBJ2-4; D may be TRBD2 (7 bases). The germline V and J ends were trimmed by 6 bases and 8 bases, with 17 bases remaining between them. CDR1 and CDR2 from the germline V gene are SQVTM and ANQGSEA. This CDR3 contains 13 residues. The CDR3 coding sequence is TGCAGCGTCCTGGGGGGGGCGACGGACATTCAGTACTTC. It codes for CSVLGGATDIQYF.

This clone was recorded once. The rearrangement uses TRBV5-6 and TRBJ1-1; a possible D gene is TRBD1 (5 bases). V lost 0 bases to trimming and J lost 0 bases, with 9 bases between them. The CDR3 runs 15 residues. Germline CDR1 is SGHDT and CDR2 is YYEEEE. Here the CDR3 reads CASSLAPGVNTEAFF. The CDR3, as DNA: TGTGCCAGCAGCTTGGCACCGGGGGTGAACACTGAAGCTTTCTTT.

The rearrangement links TRBV27 to TRBJ2-1; 12 bases line up with TRBD2. The CDR3 sequence is 14 residues long. With 6 bases clipped from V and 7 bases from J, the junction kept 4 bases outside the gene matches. Germline V gene data show CDR1 as MNHEY and CDR2 as SMNVEV (reference sequence). CDR3 sequence (DNA): TGTGCCAGCAGGACTAGCGGGAGCAAAAATGAGCAGTTCTTC. Its protein product is CASRTSGSKNEQFF.

The chain uses TRBV27 and TRBJ2-7, with D possibly matching TRBD2 (5 bases). The V end was cut by 4 bases, the J end by 2 bases, with 9 bases between. This CDR3 has 13 residues. Germline V CDR1 and CDR2: MNHEY, SMNVEV (reference sequence). The CDR3 nucleotides are TGTGCCAGCAGTTCAGGACTCGCCTACGAGCAGTACTTC. Its protein product is CASSSGLAYEQYF.

This clone has only one observation. The chain has TRBV9 and TRBJ2-2, with D perhaps TRBD1 (5 bases). The CDR3 length is 15 residues. V was cut by 4 bases and J by 3 bases, with 13 bases left in between. Germline V gene data show CDR1 as SGDLS and CDR2 as YYNGEE. The CDR3 sequence is CASSPRATHTGELFF. The CDR3 nucleotides read TGTGCCAGCAGCCCCAGGGCAACCCACACCGGGGAGCTGTTTTTT.

The chain employs TRBV10-1 and TRBJ2-7; 8 nucleotides align to TRBD2. The germline V gene has CDR1 WNHNN and CDR2 SYGVQD (reference sequence). The CDR3 runs to 13 residues. V shed 11 bases, J shed 5 bases, and the junction held 11 bases outside the gene matches. The CDR3 DNA is TGCGCCGGGAGCGGGAGAGGGCATAACGAGCAGTACTTC. This encodes CAGSGRGHNEQYF.

In its sample, this clone was seen a few times. The CDR3 end shows no conserved phenylalanine or tryptophan, and so a read error is likely. It is unclear where the CDR3 begins or ends on the DNA, so no DNA is shown, and the CDR3 is as TCRdb lists it. The gene calls are TRBV15 and TRBJ1-3; the table assigns TRBD1, which was not confirmed against the DNA. In germline, CDR1 is LNHNV, CDR2 YYDKDF (reference sequence). The CDR3 extends over 12 residues, inclusive of both ends. The CDR3 here is CATSSPGGQGNY.

This chain uses TRBV2 with TRBJ1-6; D is possibly TRBD1 (6 bases). Trimming pared 6 bases from V and 13 bases from J, leaving 16 bases between. This CDR3 is 13 amino acids long. From germline, CDR1 is SNHLY and CDR2 FYNNEI. The CDR3 DNA reads as TGTGCCAGCAGGCCCGAGGCAGGGGCCCCCCTCCACTTT. Protein product: CASRPEAGAPLHF.

This clone occurred a few times. This same CDR3 is encoded by further DNA sequences in the sample. The J gene is TRBJ1-6, the V gene TRBV9; weak D call: TRBD1 (5 bases). This CDR3 is built from 15 residues. Germline V gene data show CDR1 as SGDLS and CDR2 as YYNGEE. Trimming took off 0 bases at V and 6 bases at J, with 10 bases between the two ends. This CDR3 is CASSVEGQRNSPLHF. CDR3 DNA sequence: TGTGCCAGCAGCGTAGAGGGGCAGCGTAATTCACCCCTCCACTTT. The variable domain in full, completed from reference TRBV9 and TRBJ1-6, reads DSGVTQTPKHLITATGQRVTLRCSPRSGDLSVYWYQQSLDQGLQFLIQYYNGEERAKGNILERFSAQQFPDLHSELNLSSLELGDSALYFCASSVEGQRNSPLHFGNGTRLTVT.

CDR3 bases: TGTGCCAGCAGCCGAGGCGACAGCCAGCACTATCAGCCCCAGCATTTT. Translated, it gives CASSRGDSQHYQPQHF. This chain connects TRBV28 to TRBJ1-5; a weak D match, TRBD1 (5 bases). V dropped 6 bases and J dropped 5 bases, with 20 bases sitting between them. Germline CDR1 MDHEN, CDR2 SYDVKM. This CDR3 is 16 amino acids long.

This clone turned up a few times. V and J are TRBV5-4 and TRBJ1-3; 7 bases are shared with TRBD1. The V gene's germline CDR1 is SGHNT and CDR2 YYREEE (reference sequence). V was pared by 0 bases and J by 0 bases, with 6 bases of the junction left unmatched. This CDR3 has 17 residues. The CDR3 spells CASSLARQGTSGNTIYF. DNA for the CDR3: TGTGCCAGCAGCTTGGCCCGACAGGGCACCTCTGGAAACACCATATATTTT.

The chain couples TRBV19 to TRBJ1-3; the D is unclear. V was clipped by 5 bases and J by 2 bases, with 10 bases between them. Germline CDR1 reads LNHDA; CDR2 reads SQIVND (reference sequence). CDR3 length: 14 amino acids. CDR3 DNA sequence: TGTGCCAGTAGTCGGGGTCTAGCTGGAAACACCATATATTTT. It codes for CASSRGLAGNTIYF. Full variable domain (rest looked up from reference TRBV19 and TRBJ1-3): DGGITQSPKYLFRKEGQNVTLSCEQNLNHDAMYWYRQDPGQGLRLIYYSQIVNDFQKGDIAEGYSVSREKKESFPLTVTSAQKNPTAFYLCASSRGLAGNTIYFGEGSWLTVV.

This chain joins TRBV5-6 and TRBJ2-2; 7 bases align to TRBD1. After removal of 0 bases from V and 1 base from J, the junction contained 3 bases not matched to a gene. The CDR3 runs 16 residues. Germline V gene data show CDR1 as SGHDT and CDR2 as YYEEEE. CDR3 nucleotides: TGTGCCAGCAGCTTGGGGTCAGGGGGGAACACCGGGGAGCTGTTTTTT. Translating gives CASSLGSGGNTGELFF.

The rearrangement links TRBV9 to TRBJ2-4; 12 nucleotides align to TRBD1. The CDR3 totals 20 residues. Germline CDR1 reads SGDLS; CDR2 reads YYNGEE. V lost 0 bases and J lost 6; bases outside the gene matches: 16. CDR3 sequence (DNA): TGTGCCAGCAGCGTAGGGGCCGATTCGACGGGACAGGGGGCTAGAAACATTCAGTACTTC. Amino acid sequence: CASSVGADSTGQGARNIQYF.

J is TRBJ2-7 and V is TRBV7-9, with 14 positions matching TRBD2. Losses at the gene ends were 5 bases for V and 5 bases for J; bases not matched to a gene: 11. The CDR3 has 17 amino acids. CDR1 and CDR2 from the germline V gene are SEHNR and FQNEAQ (reference sequence). This CDR3 is CASSPRPGLAGVHEQYF. The CDR3 DNA reads TGTGCCAGCAGCCCTAGGCCGGGACTAGCGGGAGTCCACGAGCAGTACTTC. Full variable domain (remainder filled in from reference TRBV7-9 and TRBJ2-7): DTGVSQNPRHKITKRGQNVTFRCDPISEHNRLYWYRQTLGQGPEFLTYFQNEAQLEKSRLLSDRFSAERPKGSFSTLEIQRTEQGDSAMYLCASSPRPGLAGVHEQYFGPGTRLTVT.

There are a few counts of this clone. The chain uses TRBV5-1 and TRBJ2-3, with 8 nucleotides matching TRBD1. Germline V gene data show CDR1 as SGHRS and CDR2 as YFSETQ. V lost 3 bases and J lost 3; bases outside the gene matches: 6. The CDR3 has 15 residues. CDR3 amino acids: CASSSQGARTDTQYF. CDR3 nucleotide sequence: TGCGCCAGCAGCTCCCAGGGGGCAAGGACAGATACGCAGTATTTT.

This rearrangement joins TRBV10-2 to TRBJ1-1; TRBD1 aligns across 7 bases. This CDR3 has 14 amino acids. Germline loops: CDR1 WSHSY, CDR2 SAAADI. After removal of 4 bases from V and 1 base from J, the junction contained 3 bases not matched to a gene. In DNA form, the CDR3 reads TGCGCCAGCAGTGCGGGACAGCCGAACACTGAAGCTTTCTTT. Amino acid sequence: CASSAGQPNTEAFF.

CDR3 in amino acids: CASSEEGQVGQPQHF. The DNA of the CDR3 is TGTGCCAGCAGTGAGGAGGGACAGGTCGGCCAGCCCCAGCATTTT. The chain links TRBV25-1 to TRBJ1-5, with 8 bases fitting TRBD1. V was clipped by 3 bases and J by 7 bases; unmatched bases: 8. The CDR3 runs to 15 residues. Germline assignment: CDR1 MGHDK and CDR2 SYGVNS.

The chain couples TRBV28 to TRBJ2-3; TRBD2 matches at 7 bases. Per the germline V gene, CDR1 is MDHEN and CDR2 is SYDVKM. The CDR3 runs to 14 residues. The J segment lost 5 bases and the V segment lost 2 bases, leaving 4 bases of the junction unmatched. The CDR3 nucleotides are TGTGCCAGCAGTTTAGCGGGAGTTATAGATACGCAGTATTTT. Residues: CASSLAGVIDTQYF.

The chain links TRBV28 to TRBJ2-1; 12 bases are a match to TRBD2. V lost 5 bases and J lost 8; bases outside the gene matches: 7. The CDR3 is 15 amino acids. The germline CDR1 and CDR2 sequences are MDHEN and SYDVKM. CDR3: CASSPRTSGMDEQFF. In nucleotides, the CDR3 is TGTGCCAGCAGTCCACGGACTAGCGGGATGGATGAGCAGTTCTTC.

The chain links TRBV12-5 to TRBJ2-5; no firm D call. This CDR3 has 12 amino acids. The germline V gene has CDR1 LGHNT and CDR2 FRNRAP. Trimming left V 5 bases short and J 2 bases short, with 6 bases between. Here the CDR3 reads CASGEKQETQYF. The CDR3 DNA is TGTGCTAGTGGTGAGAAACAAGAGACCCAGTACTTC.

This clone has only one observation. The chain carries TRBV9 and TRBJ1-5, with 7 bases identical to TRBD1. This CDR3 comprises 15 residues. Germline loops: CDR1 SGDLS, CDR2 YYNGEE. V shed 1 base and J 4 bases; nucleotides not matched to a gene: 5. This CDR3 reads CASSVSGTANQPQHF. CDR3 bases: TGTGCCAGCAGCGTATCCGGGACAGCAAATCAGCCCCAGCATTTT.

In this sample, this clone turned up a few times. The V gene is TRBV4-3, the J gene TRBJ1-2; D remains ambiguous. This CDR3 has 12 amino acids. V was clipped by 0 bases and J by 4 bases, with 3 bases between them. Germline CDR1 and CDR2: LGHNA and YSLEER. CDR3 sequence reads: CASSQDSYGYTF. The CDR3 bases are TGCGCCAGCAGCCAAGACAGCTATGGCTACACCTTC.

The V and J genes are TRBV10-3 and TRBJ2-4, with D perhaps TRBD1 (5 bases). The germline CDR1 and CDR2 sequences are ENHRY and SYGVKD. The CDR3 length is 18 residues. V was trimmed by 2 bases and J by 6 bases, leaving 23 bases between them. CDR3 nucleotides: TGTGCCATCAGTGAGACGAGGTTAGGGGAATCTAGATTAAACATTCAGTACTTC. Translating gives CAISETRLGESRLNIQYF.

Comments on this clone: One end of the junction does not line up with germline, which may come from a read error. Here the CDR3 DNA reads TGTGCCAGCAGTATCCAGACTAGCGTGCAGACGAACTTC. Translated, it gives CASSIQTSVQTNF. This sequence joins TRBV28 and TRBJ2-5; 8 nucleotides align to TRBD2. The germline V gene has CDR1 MDHEN and CDR2 SYDVKM. The CDR3 spans 13 residues.

Note on this clone: A junction boundary mismatches the germline segment, possibly from a read error. J is TRBJ1-3 and V is TRBV7-9, with 8 bases lining up with TRBD1. CDR1 and CDR2 (germline): SEHNR, FQNEAQ (reference sequence). The CDR3 totals 13 residues. CDR3 sequence: CASSTTGAAPVPF. As DNA, the CDR3 is TGTGCCAGCAGCACGACAGGGGCCGCCCCGGTGCCTTTT.

V is TRBV4-1 and J is TRBJ2-7; the match to TRBD1 covers 7 bases. Germline CDR1 and CDR2: MGHRA and YSYEKL. V trimming: 1 base; J trimming: 4 bases; junction bases outside the gene matches: 4. This CDR3 comprises 14 residues. This CDR3 is CASSQGSGGYEQYF. For the CDR3, the DNA is TGCGCCAGCAGCCAAGGTTCAGGGGGATACGAGCAGTACTTC.

A single count supports this clone. The chain joins TRBV4-1 to TRBJ2-2; the D gene is possibly TRBD2 (5 bases). Per germline, CDR1 MGHRA and CDR2 YSYEKL. Trimming left V 0 bases short and J 0 bases short, with 5 bases between. The CDR3 contains 15 residues. The chain's CDR3 is CASSQEGANTGELFF. CDR3 coding DNA: TGCGCCAGCAGCCAAGAGGGAGCGAACACCGGGGAGCTGTTTTTT.

V and J are TRBV2 and TRBJ1-6, with D unresolved. The germline V gene has CDR1 SNHLY and CDR2 FYNNEI. V was trimmed by 6 bases and J by 8 bases, leaving 5 bases between them. The length of the CDR3 is 11 residues. Here the CDR3 reads CASRRDSPLHF. The CDR3 DNA follows: TGTGCCAGCAGACGCGATTCACCCCTCCACTTT.